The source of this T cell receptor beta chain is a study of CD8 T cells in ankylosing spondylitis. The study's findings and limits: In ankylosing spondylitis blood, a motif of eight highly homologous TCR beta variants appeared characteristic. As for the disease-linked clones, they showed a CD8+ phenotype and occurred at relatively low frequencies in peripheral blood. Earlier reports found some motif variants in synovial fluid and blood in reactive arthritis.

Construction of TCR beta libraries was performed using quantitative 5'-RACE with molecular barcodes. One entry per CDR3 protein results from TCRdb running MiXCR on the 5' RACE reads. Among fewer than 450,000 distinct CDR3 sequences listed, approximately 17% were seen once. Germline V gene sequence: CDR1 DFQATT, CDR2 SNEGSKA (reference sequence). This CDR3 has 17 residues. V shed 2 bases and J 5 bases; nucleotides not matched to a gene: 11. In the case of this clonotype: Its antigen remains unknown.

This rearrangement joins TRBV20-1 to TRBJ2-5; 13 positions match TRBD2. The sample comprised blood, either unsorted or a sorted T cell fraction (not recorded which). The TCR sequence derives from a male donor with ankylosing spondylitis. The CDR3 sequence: CSARTPGTSGALETQYF. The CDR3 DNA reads TGCAGTGCTAGAACTCCCGGGACTAGCGGGGCCCTTGAGACCCAGTACTTC.